Shown below are 2 T cell receptor beta chains from a single sample sequenced in a study of cytomegalovirus exposure and HLA in healthy donors. Researchers ran the PCR with 60 Vbeta and 13 Jbeta primers. Only in-frame clones appear in the TCRdb table, and some are missing; sequencing was by immunoSEQ multiplex PCR. The data contain 120,000 to 150,000 clones, over 75% of them singletons. Sequenced material: PBMCs. The source is a man aged 25 to 45 in good health and CMV-seropositive.

This chain uses TRBV27 with TRBJ2-6; TRBD2 might be the D (5 bases). V was shortened by 4 bases and J by 4 bases, with 14 bases between the two germline ends. Germline V gene sequence: CDR1 MNHEY, CDR2 SMNVEV (reference sequence). The CDR3 extends over 16 amino acids. The chain's CDR3 is CASSYNRGSGANVLTF. The CDR3 region has the DNA TGTGCCAGCAGTTACAATCGGGGTTCAGGGGCCAACGTCCTGACTTTC.

V gene TRBV5-4 combines with J gene TRBJ2-5, with 8 bases identical to TRBD2. TRBJ2-7 explains the end of the DNA better; the J call may be wrong. Germline-derived CDR1 and CDR2 are SGHNT and YYREEE (reference sequence). The CDR3 totals 15 residues. The CDR3 protein is CASSRPGGGLNEQYF. The DNA for the CDR3 is TGTGCCAGCAGCCGACCCGGGGGGGGGCTCAACGAGCAGTACTTC.